A single TCR beta chain is shown here with its context. No antigen is known for it. This entry belongs to a study of siplizumab effects on memory and regulatory T cells. The CDR3 sequence is 16 residues long. The germline CDR1 and CDR2 sequences are SGHDN and FVKESK. Losses at the gene ends were 2 bases for V and 0 bases for J; bases not matched to a gene: 7. Profiling relied on immunoSEQ multiplex PCR, and the TCRdb table lists in-frame clones only, not all of them. The sample lists tens of thousands of clones; 85% to 95% were seen once. Study-wide points: Significant reduction of alloreactive sequences traceable to unstimulated CD4+ memory cells was observed with siplizumab. Proliferating Tregs from siplizumab cultures lacked functional confirmation of suppression. Mappable alloreactive CD4+ clones were on average 68.8% Treg-derived with siplizumab, 26.9% in controls.

Sequenced input: CD8+ T cells sorted from blood. The TCR comes from a human donor in good health. The chain links TRBV14 to TRBJ2-7; TRBD2 matches 7 bases. The CDR3 reads CASSQFSGPSSYEQYF. The CDR3 region has the DNA TGTGCCAGCAGCCAATTTAGCGGGCCAAGCTCCTACGAGCAGTACTTC.